These 16 T cell receptor beta chains were sequenced from one sample in a study of blood T cells in healthy people across ages. Sample-barcoded 5' priming and a J-beta primer mix drove a second PCR of roughly 6 to 12 cycles. TCRdb redid the calling of the 5' RACE reads with MiXCR, one entry per CDR3 protein. The repertoire has approximately 790,000 distinct CDR3 sequences, 62% of them found once; the top ten carry about 27%. The specimen sequenced was blood. These receptors all stem from a man aged 30 to 39 in good health.

The V call is TRBV6-5, the J call TRBJ1-1; D unclear. The V and J ends lost 8 bases and 3 bases respectively, with 13 bases between them. The germline V gene encodes CDR1 MNHEY and CDR2 SVGAGI. The CDR3 runs 13 residues. In DNA, the CDR3 is TGTGCCAGCCTCGGAAATTGGGACACTGAAGCTTTCTTT. It yields the protein CASLGNWDTEAFF.

The V and J genes are TRBV20-1 and TRBJ2-2; D gene ambiguous. The CDR3 is 14 amino acids. With 5 bases removed from V and 6 bases from J, the gap between germline ends came to 16 bases. The germline gives CDR1 DFQATT, CDR2 SNEGSKA (reference sequence). CDR3 sequence: CSASGPAYAGELFF. Here the CDR3 DNA reads TGCAGTGCTTCCGGCCCCGCTTATGCCGGGGAGCTGTTTTTT.

The genes are TRBV4-2 and TRBJ2-5, with 13 bases lining up with TRBD2. Germline CDR1 LGHNA, CDR2 YNFKEQ. This CDR3 has 17 residues. V trimming: 0 bases; J trimming: 11 bases; junction bases outside the gene matches: 12. CDR3 sequence reads: CASSQEGGTSGDGEQYF. The CDR3, as DNA: TGTGCCAGCAGCCAAGAAGGTGGGACTAGCGGGGACGGAGAGCAGTACTTC.

The chain couples TRBV6-2 or TRBV6-3 to TRBJ2-3; D call uncertain. The germline V gene has CDR1 MNHEY and CDR2 SVGEGT. Trimming took off 2 bases at V and 6 bases at J, with 15 bases between the two ends. The CDR3 covers 15 residues. CDR3 region: CASSYDPDFTDTQYF. CDR3 nucleotide sequence: TGTGCCAGCAGTTACGATCCAGATTTTACGGATACGCAGTATTTT.

This clonotype was recorded a few times. The chain joins TRBV27 to TRBJ2-1; 10 nucleotides match TRBD2. The CDR3 loop spans 16 amino acids. Germline assignment: CDR1 MNHEY and CDR2 SMNVEV (reference sequence). J gave up 9 bases and V 7 bases, and 15 bases lay outside the gene matches. The CDR3 spells CASIDLTSGPPGEQFF. The CDR3 nucleotides are TGTGCCAGCATCGACCTGACTAGCGGGCCCCCTGGTGAGCAGTTCTTC.

The chain has TRBV25-1 and TRBJ2-1; D may be TRBD2 (6 bases). The CDR3 is 13 residues long. Trimming took off 2 bases at V and 7 bases at J, with 9 bases between the two ends. Germline V gives CDR1 MGHDK, CDR2 SYGVNS. CDR3 loop: CASSEGGVNEQFF. CDR3 in DNA: TGTGCCAGCAGTGAAGGAGGGGTTAATGAGCAGTTCTTC.

The gene calls are TRBV27 and TRBJ2-6, with a possible D match to TRBD1 (5 bases). The CDR3 runs to 17 residues. V was cut by 5 bases and J by 0 bases, with 14 bases left in between. Looked up from germline, CDR1 is MNHEY and CDR2 is SMNVEV (reference sequence). The CDR3 protein is CASSANRLSSGANVLTF. In nucleotides, the CDR3 is TGTGCCAGCAGTGCAAACAGGCTAAGCTCTGGGGCCAACGTCCTGACTTTC.

The chain joins TRBV15 to TRBJ2-5; 11 nucleotides match TRBD2. Trimming at V came to 3 bases and at J to 1 base, leaving 7 bases not matched to a gene. CDR3 size: 17 residues. Germline V gene data show CDR1 as LNHNV and CDR2 as YYDKDF (reference sequence). The CDR3, as DNA: TGTGCCACCAGCAGGGCCACTAGCGGGGGTCTCCAAGAGACCCAGTACTTC. Protein product: CATSRATSGGLQETQYF.

The chain has TRBV4-3 and TRBJ2-1; TRBD2 aligns across 10 bases. The CDR3 sequence is 14 residues long. The ends lost 4 bases at V and 8 bases at J; junction bases unmatched: 5. Germline values: CDR1 LGHNA, CDR2 YSLEER. In DNA, the CDR3 is TGCGCCAGCAGCCTAAGCGGGGGGGCCCATGAGCAGTTCTTC. Its translation is CASSLSGGAHEQFF.

This chain uses TRBV6-6 with TRBJ1-5, with no clear D. The CDR3 contains 15 residues. V was trimmed by 0 bases and J by 3 bases, leaving 9 bases between them. Germline CDR1 MNHNY, CDR2 SVGAGI (reference sequence). As DNA, the CDR3 is TGTGCCAGCAGTTACTCAGTCCCGAACAATCAGCCCCAGCATTTT. Translating it yields CASSYSVPNNQPQHF.

This clonotype has a handful of counts. The chain carries TRBV9 and TRBJ1-2; D remains ambiguous. The V end lost 0 bases, the J end lost 2 bases, and 8 bases lay between the germline ends. The CDR3 totals 14 residues. Germline V gives CDR1 SGDLS, CDR2 YYNGEE. As DNA, the CDR3 is TGTGCCAGCAGCGTAGCTACGGGAAACTATGGCTACACCTTC. Translating it yields CASSVATGNYGYTF. Based on the CDR3 plus reference TRBV9 and TRBJ1-2, the full variable domain is DSGVTQTPKHLITATGQRVTLRCSPRSGDLSVYWYQQSLDQGLQFLIQYYNGEERAKGNILERFSAQQFPDLHSELNLSSLELGDSALYFCASSVATGNYGYTFGSGTRLTVV.

On this clonotype itself: An end of the junction does not agree with germline; a read error may underlie this. The CDR3 DNA follows: TGTGCCAGCAGCTCCGGGACTAGCGCTAGCACAGATGCGCAGTATTTT. Translation gives CASSSGTSASTDAQYF. V is TRBV7-2 and J is TRBJ2-3, with 10 nucleotides matching TRBD2. Germline V gene sequence: CDR1 SGHTA, CDR2 FQGNSA. The CDR3 extends over 16 amino acids.

V gene TRBV12-3 or TRBV12-4 combines with J gene TRBJ1-2, with 7 bases matching TRBD1. This CDR3 comprises 15 residues. V shed 2 bases, J shed 8 bases, and the junction held 11 bases outside the gene matches. DNA for the CDR3: TGTGCCAGCAGTTTAACCCTGGCAGGGGGAGGCGGCTACACCTTC. Translated: CASSLTLAGGGGYTF.

The sample holds a few counts of this clonotype. The chain couples TRBV4-3 to TRBJ2-7; 8 nucleotides line up with TRBD1. Germline V gives CDR1 LGHNA, CDR2 YSLEER. With V trimmed by 0 bases and J by 5 bases, 6 bases remained unmatched. The CDR3 is made up of 15 amino acids. CDR3 region: CASSQENRGLDEQYF. In DNA form, the CDR3 reads TGCGCCAGCAGCCAAGAAAACAGGGGGTTGGACGAGCAGTACTTC.

The chain employs TRBV6-2 or TRBV6-3 and TRBJ2-3; the match to TRBD1 covers 8 bases. V was clipped by 2 bases and J by 6 bases; unmatched bases: 19. The CDR3 totals 19 residues. Germline V gives CDR1 MNHEY, CDR2 SVGEGT. CDR3 DNA sequence: TGTGCCAGCAGTTACCCAAAGACAGGGGCAACCTCACAATGGGATACGCAGTATTTT. Translation gives CASSYPKTGATSQWDTQYF.

This rearrangement joins TRBV15 to TRBJ2-1; the D gene is possibly TRBD2 (5 bases). V lost 5 bases to trimming and J lost 3 bases, with 11 bases between them. The CDR3 has 14 residues. The germline gives CDR1 LNHNV, CDR2 YYDKDF (reference sequence). CDR3 DNA: TGTGCCACCAGCGGAGGTCTAGTCTACAATGAGCAGTTCTTC. It specifies CATSGGLVYNEQFF.